This T cell receptor (beta chain) emerged from a study of blood T cell repertoires in COVID-19. Study information: There were acute and convalescent COVID-19 samples, and they came from the United States, Italy and Spain. Sources were T cells, B-cell-depleted T cells, or PBMCs; the material itself was cDNA or gDNA.

V lost 5 bases and J 7 bases, leaving 11 bases between the germline ends. This CDR3 is built from 12 residues. Looked up from germline, CDR1 is SNHLY and CDR2 is FYNNEI. Original processing methods: Amplified reference gene primers provided the basis for estimating nucleated cell counts. Sequencing was performed with immunoSEQ multiplex PCR; in TCRdb, only in-frame clones are kept and a portion is missing. V and J calls plus clone size are reproduced from that table; the DNA served to infer D and trimming. In the table there are 200,000 or so clones, about four fifths of which are singletons. This chain joins TRBV2 and TRBJ1-1; tentative D call: TRBD1 (6 bases). The sample was peripheral blood. This clonotype originated in an elderly woman with acute or convalescent COVID-19. The CDR3 spells CASSQQGYEAFF. The CDR3 DNA follows: TGTGCCAGCAGTCAACAGGGATATGAAGCTTTCTTT.